A selection of T cell receptor beta chains follows, all from one sample in a study of cytomegalovirus exposure and HLA in healthy donors. The assay was immunoSEQ multiplex PCR, and TCRdb's table has in-frame clones only and misses some. The data show 200,000 or so clones, roughly 80% seen once. The sequencing input was PBMCs. These receptors were taken from a man aged 30 to 39 in good health and CMV-seronegative. Each CDR3 is given with its conserved first and last residue. A D gene is named only where the DNA matches it firmly. Where a row states a size, it is once, few, many or the class of an expanded clone; other rows omit it.

clone_size j_call v_call d_call cdr3_aa cdr3_nt
NA TRBJ1-1 TRBV28 TRBD1 CASRVDRVRTEAFF TGTGCCAGCAGGGTTGACAGGGTAAGAACTGAAGCTTTCTTT
NA TRBJ2-7 TRBV27 NA CASSYSDSNYEQYF TGTGCCAGCAGTTACTCCGACAGCAACTACGAGCAGTACTTC
NA TRBJ2-3 TRBV2 NA CASSSKRNLSTDTQYF TGTGCCAGCAGCTCGAAGCGGAACCTTAGCACAGATACGCAGTATTTT
NA TRBJ2-7 TRBV9 TRBD1 CASSVEGTGVEQYF TGTGCCAGCAGCGTAGAGGGGACAGGGGTCGAGCAGTACTTC
NA TRBJ2-7 TRBV5-1 NA CASSLTEGIEQYF TGCGCCAGCAGCTTGACGGAGGGGATCGAGCAGTACTTC
NA TRBJ2-7 TRBV11-2 TRBD1 CASSSGTGSYLGSYEQYF TGTGCCAGCAGCTCCGGGACAGGGTCGTACCTCGGCTCCTACGAGCAGTACTTC
NA TRBJ2-2 TRBV7-2 NA CASSLALAGRNTGELFF TGTGCCAGCAGCTTAGCGCTGGCAGGGCGAAACACCGGGGAGCTGTTTTTT
few TRBJ2-3 TRBV6-5 TRBD2 CASRGGKSPDTQYF TGTGCCAGCAGGGGGGGGAAGAGCCCAGATACGCAGTATTTT
NA TRBJ2-7 TRBV2 NA CASSETFFTAYEQYF TGTGCCAGCAGTGAGACTTTCTTTACGGCCTACGAGCAGTACTTC
NA TRBJ2-3 TRBV29-1 TRBD1 CSVGVPRGPDTQYF TGCAGCGTTGGGGTACCAAGGGGGCCAGATACGCAGTATTTT
NA TRBJ2-4 TRBV28 NA CASRGHGKNIQYF TGTGCCAGCAGGGGGCACGGCAAAAACATTCAGTACTTC
NA TRBJ1-4 TRBV2 NA CASSEALIRAGNEKLFF TGTGCCAGCAGTGAAGCGCTGATTAGGGCAGGGAATGAAAAACTGTTTTTT
once TRBJ1-4 TRBV28 TRBD1 CASKTGGEKLFF TGTGCCAGTAAGACAGGGGGTGAAAAACTGTTTTTT
NA TRBJ2-5 TRBV7-9 TRBD2 CASSPGGQETQYF TGTGCCAGCAGCCCGGGAGGCCAAGAGACCCAGTACTTC
NA TRBJ2-7 TRBV10-3 NA CAISEAGQTTYEQYF TGTGCCATCAGTGAGGCGGGACAGACGACCTACGAGCAGTACTTC
NA TRBJ1-1 TRBV18 NA CASSPGQNTEAFF TGTGCCAGCTCACCCGGACAGAACACTGAAGCTTTCTTT
NA TRBJ1-5 TRBV28 NA CASSLSGVLAHQPQHF TGTGCCAGCAGTTTATCCGGGGTCCTGGCCCATCAGCCCCAGCATTTT
NA TRBJ1-1 TRBV18 NA CASAEATEAFF TGTGCCAGTGCGGAGGCGACTGAAGCTTTCTTT
NA TRBJ2-7 TRBV28 NA CASSLGPSYEQYF TGTGCCAGCAGTTTGGGCCCCTCCTACGAGCAGTACTTC
NA TRBJ2-2 TRBV5-1 TRBD2 CASSQSGATGELFF TGCGCCAGCAGCCAAAGCGGGGCCACCGGGGAGCTGTTTTTT
NA TRBJ1-5 TRBV19 NA CATKNPTVPSNQPQHF TGTGCCACCAAAAATCCGACAGTTCCTAGCAATCAGCCCCAGCATTTT
NA TRBJ2-7 TRBV9 TRBD1 CASSGDRGYEQYF TGTGCCAGCAGCGGGGACAGGGGCTACGAGCAGTACTTC
NA TRBJ1-1 TRBV5-5 TRBD1 CASSPRTGAGNTEAFF TGTGCCAGCAGCCCCCGAACAGGGGCGGGGAACACTGAAGCTTTCTTT
NA TRBJ2-3 TRBV15 TRBD2 CATSRETSGASGTQYF TGTGCCACCAGCAGAGAAACTAGCGGGGCCTCGGGTACGCAGTATTTT
NA TRBJ2-7 TRBV19 TRBD1 CASSQGQAAYEQYF TGTGCCAGTAGTCAAGGACAGGCAGCCTACGAGCAGTACTTC
once TRBJ2-7 TRBV11-2 NA CASSLDPEAQYF TGTGCCAGCAGCCTTGATCCGGAGGCGCAGTACTTC
NA TRBJ1-1 TRBV9 NA CASSETQGPNEAFF TGTGCCAGCAGCGAGACTCAGGGCCCGAATGAAGCTTTCTTT
NA TRBJ2-3 TRBV5-1 NA CASSLVYTDTQYF TGCGCCAGCAGCTTGGTCTACACAGATACGCAGTATTTT
NA TRBJ2-5 TRBV7-2 TRBD2 CASSLGVAAGGRYF TGTGCCAGCAGCTTAGGGGTTGCAGCGGGGGGCCGATACTTC
once TRBJ2-1 TRBV2 NA CASRPGLPINEQFF TGTGCCAGCAGGCCGGGACTCCCGATCAATGAGCAGTTCTTC
NA TRBJ1-3 TRBV4-1 TRBD1 CASSQDPMTGVSGNTIYF TGCGCCAGCAGCCAAGATCCGATGACAGGGGTCTCTGGAAACACCATATATTTT
NA TRBJ1-2 TRBV5-1 TRBD1 CASSWQGARGYTF TGCGCCAGCAGCTGGCAGGGGGCGCGTGGCTACACCTTC
NA TRBJ1-2 TRBV10-2 TRBD1 CASKGTGGESHYGYTF TGCGCCAGCAAAGGGACAGGGGGCGAATCCCACTATGGCTACACCTTC
once TRBJ1-4 TRBV7-2 TRBD1 CASSQDRGDEKLFF TGTGCCAGCAGCCAGGACAGGGGGGATGAAAAACTGTTTTTT
once TRBJ2-7 TRBV6-5 TRBD1 CASSYSRTGGREQYF TGTGCCAGCAGTTACTCGAGGACAGGAGGTCGCGAGCAGTACTTC
NA TRBJ1-5 TRBV6-6 NA CASSYWAANQPQHF TGTGCCAGCAGTTACTGGGCAGCAAATCAGCCCCAGCATTTT
NA TRBJ1-2 TRBV9 TRBD1 CASSVGTGGVNGYTF TGTGCCAGCAGCGTCGGGACAGGGGGCGTGAATGGCTACACCTTC
NA TRBJ2-7 TRBV5-1 TRBD1 CASSLETGSSYEQYF TGCGCCAGCAGCTTGGAGACAGGGAGCTCCTACGAGCAGTACTTC
NA TRBJ2-1 TRBV9 NA CASSGPGYDEQFF TGTGCCAGCAGCGGACCAGGGTACGATGAGCAGTTCTTC
NA TRBJ1-2 TRBV28 TRBD1 CASRKTGDYGYTF TGTGCCAGCAGGAAGACAGGGGACTATGGCTACACCTTC
NA TRBJ2-3 TRBV5-1 NA CASSLGTLTDTDTQYF TGCGCCAGCAGCTTGGGGACTCTTACTGACACAGATACGCAGTATTTT
few TRBJ2-7 TRBV28 NA CASSLFSAGSYEQYF TGTGCCAGCAGTTTATTCTCTGCAGGTAGCTACGAGCAGTACTTC
NA TRBJ1-6 TRBV2 NA CASTGDFDSPLHF TGTGCCTCAACCGGGGATTTTGATTCACCCCTCCACTTT
once TRBJ1-3 TRBV6-6 NA CASSTPDSYSGNTIYF TGTGCCAGCAGTACCCCGGACAGTTACTCTGGAAACACCATATATTTT
NA TRBJ1-5 TRBV28 NA CASSFPGSSNQPQHF TGTGCCAGCAGTTTTCCAGGGTCAAGCAATCAGCCCCAGCATTTT
once TRBJ2-3 TRBV27 TRBD2 CASRPLAGGPTDTQYF TGTGCCAGCAGGCCACTAGCGGGGGGGCCAACAGATACGCAGTATTTT
once TRBJ2-6 TRBV10-3 TRBD1 CATGTGSGASVLTF TGTGCCACAGGGACAGGCTCTGGGGCCAGCGTCCTGACTTTC
NA TRBJ2-2 TRBV2 NA CAIRGYADTGELFF TGTGCCATTCGGGGGTATGCCGACACCGGGGAGCTGTTTTTT
NA TRBJ1-6 TRBV15 NA CATSREGRINSPLHF TGTGCCACCAGCAGAGAGGGCAGAATCAATTCACCCCTCCACTTT
NA TRBJ2-5 TRBV5-6 NA CASSPMGLETQYF TGTGCCAGCAGCCCTATGGGGCTGGAGACCCAGTACTTC
NA TRBJ2-1 TRBV9 NA CASSAEGGGFYNEQFF TGTGCCAGCAGCGCCGAAGGGGGAGGGTTCTACAATGAGCAGTTCTTC